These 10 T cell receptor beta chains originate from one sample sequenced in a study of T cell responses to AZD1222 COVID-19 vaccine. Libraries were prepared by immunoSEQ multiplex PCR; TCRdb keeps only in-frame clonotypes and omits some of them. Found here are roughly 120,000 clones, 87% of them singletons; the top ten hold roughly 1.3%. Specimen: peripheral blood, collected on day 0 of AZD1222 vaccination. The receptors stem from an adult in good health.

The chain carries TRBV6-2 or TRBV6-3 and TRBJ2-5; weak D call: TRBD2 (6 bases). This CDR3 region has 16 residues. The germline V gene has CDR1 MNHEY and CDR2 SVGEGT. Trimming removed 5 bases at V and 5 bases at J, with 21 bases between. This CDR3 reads CASSPTSGSLRETQYF. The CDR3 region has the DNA TGTGCCAGCAGTCCAACGAGCGGGTCCCTGAGGGAGACCCAGTACTTC.

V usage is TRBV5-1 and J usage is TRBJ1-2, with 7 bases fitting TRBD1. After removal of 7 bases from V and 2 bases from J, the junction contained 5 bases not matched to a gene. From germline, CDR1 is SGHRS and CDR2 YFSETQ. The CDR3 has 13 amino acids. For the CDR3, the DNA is TGCGCCAGCCGTTTACAGGGGAACTATGGCTACACCTTC. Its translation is CASRLQGNYGYTF.

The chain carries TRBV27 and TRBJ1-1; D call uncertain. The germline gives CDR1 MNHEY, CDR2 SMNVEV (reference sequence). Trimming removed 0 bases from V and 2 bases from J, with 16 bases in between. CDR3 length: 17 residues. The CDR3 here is CASSLSPQTSYNTEAFF. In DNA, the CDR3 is TGTGCCAGCAGTTTATCTCCGCAAACCTCTTATAACACTGAAGCTTTCTTT.

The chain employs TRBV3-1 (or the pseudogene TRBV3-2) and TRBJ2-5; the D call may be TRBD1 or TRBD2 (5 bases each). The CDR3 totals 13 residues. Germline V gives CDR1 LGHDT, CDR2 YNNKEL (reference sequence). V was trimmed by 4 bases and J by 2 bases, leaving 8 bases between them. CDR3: CASSPGPQETQYF. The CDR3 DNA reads TGTGCCAGCAGCCCGGGACCACAAGAGACCCAGTACTTC.

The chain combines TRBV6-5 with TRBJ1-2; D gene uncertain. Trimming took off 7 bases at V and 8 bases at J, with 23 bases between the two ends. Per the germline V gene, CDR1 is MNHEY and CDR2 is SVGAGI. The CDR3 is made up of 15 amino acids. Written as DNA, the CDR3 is TGTGCCAGCACCTCCCGGATTAGACCTGCCGAAGGCTACACCTTC. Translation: CASTSRIRPAEGYTF.

The CDR3 region is CASSYFRAGINEKLFF. Here the CDR3 DNA reads TGTGCCAGCAGTTACTTCCGGGCAGGGATTAATGAAAAACTGTTTTTT. The chain uses TRBV6-5 and TRBJ1-4, with D tentatively TRBD1 (5 bases). CDR3 size: 16 residues. Trimming shortened V by 1 base and J by 4 bases, and 13 bases separated the two germline ends. CDR1 and CDR2 from the germline V gene are MNHEY and SVGAGI.

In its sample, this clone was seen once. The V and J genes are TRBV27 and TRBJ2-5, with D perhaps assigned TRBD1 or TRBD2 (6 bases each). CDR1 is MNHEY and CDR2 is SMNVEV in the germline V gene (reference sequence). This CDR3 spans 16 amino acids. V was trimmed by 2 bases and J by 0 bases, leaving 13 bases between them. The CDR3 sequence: CASSLAQGTYQETQYF. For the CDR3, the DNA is TGTGCCAGCAGTTTAGCCCAGGGGACTTACCAAGAGACCCAGTACTTC.

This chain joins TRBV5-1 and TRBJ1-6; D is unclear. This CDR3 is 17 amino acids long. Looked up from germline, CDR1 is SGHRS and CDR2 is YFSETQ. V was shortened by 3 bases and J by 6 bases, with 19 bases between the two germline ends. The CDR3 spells CASSWALQSNTNSPLHF. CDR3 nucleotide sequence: TGCGCCAGCAGCTGGGCCTTACAGAGTAATACTAATTCACCCCTCCACTTT.

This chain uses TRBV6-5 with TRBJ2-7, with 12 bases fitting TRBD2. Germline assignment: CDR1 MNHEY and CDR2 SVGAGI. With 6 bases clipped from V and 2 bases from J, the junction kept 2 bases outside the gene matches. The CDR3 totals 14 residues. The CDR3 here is CASSLAGGTYEQYF. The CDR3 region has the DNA TGTGCCAGCAGCCTAGCGGGGGGGACCTACGAGCAGTACTTC.

CDR3 amino acids: CASSRGQGNTEAFF. CDR3 in DNA: TGTGCCAGCAGCCGGGGACAGGGGAACACTGAAGCTTTCTTT. The chain combines TRBV5-5 with TRBJ1-1, with 9 bases lining up with TRBD1. The CDR3 loop spans 14 amino acids. V lost 4 bases to trimming and J lost 1 base; unmatched junction nucleotides: 2. Germline CDR1 is SGHKS and CDR2 is YYEKEE (reference sequence).